The 29 T cell receptor beta chains presented below share a single source sample, sequenced in a study of blood T cell repertoires in COVID-19. TCRdb's table, derived via immunoSEQ multiplex PCR, lists solely in-frame clones and lacks some. The sample carries about 61,000 clones, about 88% recorded once. The sample consisted of peripheral blood. Receptors were obtained from a woman in her fifties or sixties with active or convalescent COVID-19.

This chain joins TRBV19 and TRBJ2-2; 8 bases align to TRBD1. The J segment lost 3 bases and the V segment lost 5 bases, leaving 8 bases of the junction unmatched. The germline CDR1 and CDR2 sequences are LNHDA and SQIVND (reference sequence). The CDR3 contains 16 residues. CDR3 DNA sequence: TGTGCCAGTAGTTCTAGACAGGGGCGGGACACCGGGGAGCTGTTTTTT. This gives the protein CASSSRQGRDTGELFF.

The chain couples TRBV9 to TRBJ2-3; 14 nucleotides align to TRBD2. There are 18 residues in the CDR3. Germline CDR1 is SGDLS and CDR2 is YYNGEE. V lost 3 bases and J lost 5; bases outside the gene matches: 11. CDR3 loop: CASSARVTSGRVGDTQYF. The CDR3 DNA is TGTGCCAGCAGCGCCAGGGTGACTAGCGGGAGGGTGGGAGATACGCAGTATTTT.

CDR3 loop: CASSIGYGINEQFF. As DNA, the CDR3 is TGTGCCAGTAGTATCGGTTACGGGATAAATGAGCAGTTCTTC. The V and J genes are TRBV19 and TRBJ2-1; D may be TRBD2 (5 bases). The CDR3 consists of 14 residues. V dropped 3 bases and J dropped 7 bases, with 13 bases sitting between them. The V gene's germline CDR1 is LNHDA and CDR2 SQIVND (reference sequence).

V gene TRBV24-1 combines with J gene TRBJ2-7; D unclear. V was pared by 1 base and J by 10 bases, with 19 bases between. Looked up from germline, CDR1 is KGHDR and CDR2 is SFDVKD. The CDR3 consists of 15 residues. The CDR3 spells CATSDLFWAGWAQYF. Here the CDR3 DNA reads TGTGCCACCAGTGATTTATTTTGGGCAGGATGGGCCCAGTACTTC.

The CDR3 is CASSEGTSGRGWEQYF. As DNA, the CDR3 is TGTGCCAGCAGTGAAGGGACTAGCGGTCGAGGCTGGGAGCAGTACTTC. V gene TRBV6-1 combines with J gene TRBJ2-7, with 10 bases matching TRBD2. The CDR3 has 16 amino acids. Germline CDR1 is MNHNS and CDR2 is SASEGT. J lost 7 bases, V lost 1 base, and 10 bases had no gene match.

The chain employs TRBV28 and TRBJ1-5; D gene unclear. Between the trimmed V and J ends, which lost 2 bases and 9 bases, there was a span of 8 bases. Germline loops: CDR1 MDHEN, CDR2 SYDVKM. The CDR3 totals 12 residues. The CDR3 is CASSLLRGPQHF. DNA for the CDR3: TGTGCCAGCAGTTTACTTCGGGGGCCCCAGCATTTT.

This clone was counted a single time. V and J are TRBV4-2 and TRBJ2-3; D might be TRBD1 (6 bases). Germline V gene data show CDR1 as LGHNA and CDR2 as YNFKEQ. V dropped 0 bases and J dropped 8 bases, with 27 bases sitting between them. There are 19 residues in the CDR3. CDR3 bases: TGTGCCAGCAGCCAAGATGCAGTGACTCGCAGACCTATACAGGGTACGCAGTATTTT. It encodes CASSQDAVTRRPIQGTQYF.

CDR3 region: CASSKGTGTDTQYF. DNA of the CDR3: TGTGCCAGCAGCAAAGGGACTGGCACAGATACGCAGTATTTT. The J gene is TRBJ2-3, the V gene TRBV21-1; the table's D gene call, TRBD2, was not cross checked with the DNA. TRBV21-1 represents a pseudogene. The CDR3 covers 14 residues.

Written as DNA, the CDR3 is TGTGCCAGCAGTGAGTGGGGCAGGGGAGAGACCCAGTACTTC. The encoded protein is CASSEWGRGETQYF. The chain employs TRBV25-1 and TRBJ2-5, with a possible D match to TRBD1 (6 bases). Deletions cut 3 bases from V and 4 bases from J, with 12 bases between. From germline, CDR1 is MGHDK and CDR2 SYGVNS. The CDR3 is 14 residues long.

The DNA of the CDR3 is TGTGCCAGTAGTAAGGGAAACAGGGATTCTTTGAACACTGAAGCTTTCTTT. This encodes CASSKGNRDSLNTEAFF. The chain uses TRBV19 and TRBJ1-1; the D gene is possibly TRBD1 (6 bases). CDR1 and CDR2 (germline): LNHDA, SQIVND (reference sequence). The CDR3 is made up of 17 amino acids. V shed 4 bases and J shed 0 bases, with 18 bases lying between them.

This clone came up once. The chain joins TRBV14 to TRBJ2-7; tentative D call: TRBD2 (6 bases). V shed 1 base and J shed 5 bases, with 12 bases lying between them. Per germline, CDR1 SGHDN and CDR2 FVKESK. This CDR3 contains 14 residues. The CDR3 nucleotides are TGTGCCAGCAGCCAAGCTAGTTGGGGGGACGAGCAGTACTTC. It is translated as CASSQASWGDEQYF.

The rearrangement links TRBV6-6 to TRBJ2-7; no clear D. The V end lost 0 bases, the J end lost 0 bases, and 6 bases lay between the germline ends. CDR3 length: 14 residues. The germline V gene encodes CDR1 MNHNY and CDR2 SVGAGI (reference sequence). CDR3 sequence reads: CASSYSPSSYEQYF. CDR3 sequence (DNA): TGTGCCAGCAGTTACTCCCCTAGCTCCTACGAGCAGTACTTC.

The rearrangement links TRBV12-3 or TRBV12-4 to TRBJ2-5; the D is unclear. The CDR3 covers 13 residues. Between the trimmed V and J ends, which lost 2 bases and 2 bases, there was a span of 6 bases. CDR3 amino acids: CASSLRRQETQYF. The CDR3 DNA sequence: TGTGCCAGCAGTTTACGGAGACAAGAGACCCAGTACTTC.

The gene calls are TRBV6-5 and TRBJ1-3; D might be TRBD1 (5 bases). CDR1 is MNHEY, CDR2 SVGAGI, per germline. The CDR3 covers 15 residues. Trimming cost V 2 bases and J 0 bases, with 8 bases left between them. CDR3 bases: TGTGCCAGCAGTTACGGTCAGGGCTCTGGAAACACCATATATTTT. As protein: CASSYGQGSGNTIYF.

The rearrangement uses TRBV5-1 and TRBJ2-7; weak D call: TRBD2 (5 bases). Trimming stripped 7 bases from V and 1 base from J, with 9 bases between. The CDR3 has 12 amino acids. Germline V gene sequence: CDR1 SGHRS, CDR2 YFSETQ. CDR3 loop: CASHSGSYEQYF. The CDR3 region has the DNA TGCGCCAGCCATTCGGGGTCCTACGAGCAGTACTTC.

This chain uses TRBV3-1 (or the pseudogene TRBV3-2) with TRBJ1-2; 10 bases are shared with TRBD1. Germline trimming cut 3 bases from V and 8 bases from J; bases unmatched to any gene: 12. Per germline, CDR1 LGHDT and CDR2 YNNKEL (reference sequence). This CDR3 has 16 amino acids. The CDR3 region has the DNA TGTGCCAGCAGCCAGACCGACAGGGGGCGCGTTATGGGCTACACCTTC. Protein product: CASSQTDRGRVMGYTF.

This clone was seen a single time. V usage is TRBV29-1 and J usage is TRBJ1-3; D gene uncertain. V lost 4 bases, J lost 0 bases, and 13 bases lay in between. CDR1 SQVTM and CDR2 ANQGSEA come from the germline V gene. This CDR3 contains 15 residues. The CDR3 nucleotides read TGCAGCGTTGTGGAGGATCAGGACTCTGGAAACACCATATATTTT. It codes for CSVVEDQDSGNTIYF.

The chain employs TRBV7-9 and TRBJ2-7; no firm D call. This CDR3 is built from 14 residues. Germline V CDR1 and CDR2: SEHNR, FQNEAQ (reference sequence). V lost 1 base and J 7 bases, leaving 14 bases between the germline ends. The CDR3 here is CASSLDRVGLEQYF. CDR3 in DNA: TGTGCCAGCAGCTTAGACCGGGTCGGCCTAGAGCAGTACTTC.

This clone was picked up one time. J is TRBJ1-5 and V is TRBV2, with D perhaps matching TRBD1 (5 bases). The V end was cut by 5 bases, the J end by 0 bases, with 8 bases between. The germline CDR1 and CDR2 sequences are SNHLY and FYNNEI. The CDR3 length is 14 residues. The CDR3 is CASSHDSSNQPQHF. In nucleotides, the CDR3 is TGTGCCAGCAGTCACGACAGTAGCAATCAGCCCCAGCATTTT.

This chain connects TRBV12-5 to TRBJ2-5, with D possibly matching TRBD2 (5 bases). CDR1 is LGHNT, CDR2 FRNRAP, per germline. V was cut by 7 bases and J by 5 bases, with 17 bases left in between. CDR3 length equals 14 residues. In nucleotides, the CDR3 is TGTGCTAGTGCCACCAAGCGGTTGGGGGAGACCCAGTACTTC. It translates to CASATKRLGETQYF.

V usage is TRBV7-9 and J usage is TRBJ2-2; the D gene is possibly TRBD1 (6 bases). CDR1 is SEHNR and CDR2 is FQNEAQ in the germline V gene (reference sequence). V was cut by 7 bases and J by 2 bases, with 14 bases left in between. The CDR3 extends over 15 amino acids. This CDR3 is CASTTDRRNTGELFF. CDR3 in DNA: TGTGCCAGCACCACAGACAGGAGAAACACCGGGGAGCTGTTTTTT.

The rearrangement uses TRBV27 and TRBJ2-2, with 11 bases that match TRBD2. Per the germline V gene, CDR1 is MNHEY and CDR2 is SMNVEV (reference sequence). The ends lost 5 bases at V and 6 bases at J; junction bases unmatched: 5. The CDR3 spans 15 residues. The CDR3 DNA sequence: TGTGCCAGCAGTCAACTAGCGGGAGTGGCCGGGGAGCTGTTTTTT. As protein: CASSQLAGVAGELFF.

The CDR3 region has the DNA TGTGCCAGCAGCGGAACCCCCAGGGGTGAGCAGTTCTTC. Its translation is CASSGTPRGEQFF. V is TRBV9 and J is TRBJ2-1; D possibly corresponds to TRBD1 (6 bases). V was clipped by 3 bases and J by 9 bases, with 13 bases between them. This CDR3 is 13 amino acids long. Germline CDR1 is SGDLS and CDR2 is YYNGEE.

This sequence joins TRBV5-5 and TRBJ1-1, with TRBD1 matching over 7 bases. The J segment lost 1 base and the V segment lost 4 bases, leaving 7 bases of the junction unmatched. The length of the CDR3 is 15 residues. Germline CDR1 reads SGHKS; CDR2 reads YYEKEE (reference sequence). The CDR3 nucleotides read TGTGCCAGCAGCCTGTGGGACAGAGCGAACACTGAAGCTTTCTTT. This sequence encodes CASSLWDRANTEAFF.

The chain carries TRBV21-1 and TRBJ1-2; TRBD1, as called in the table, went unchecked against the DNA. TRBV21-1 is a pseudogene locus. This CDR3 has 13 residues. The CDR3 spells CASGTGSNYGYTF. For the CDR3, the DNA is TGTGCCAGCGGCACAGGGTCTAACTATGGCTACACCTTC.

This chain uses TRBV30 with TRBJ1-2; no reliable D call. The length of the CDR3 is 12 residues. V dropped 2 bases and J dropped 4 bases, with 8 bases sitting between them. Per the germline V gene, CDR1 is GTSNPN and CDR2 is SVGIG (reference sequence). For the CDR3, the DNA is TGTGCCTGGAGTCCCCCCAGCTATGGCTACACCTTC. It encodes CAWSPPSYGYTF.

This chain links TRBV3-1 (or the pseudogene TRBV3-2) with TRBJ2-1; a weak D match, TRBD1 (6 bases). V lost 4 bases to trimming and J lost 8 bases, with 12 bases between them. The CDR3 length is 13 residues. Germline assignment: CDR1 LGHDT and CDR2 YNNKEL (reference sequence). In DNA form, the CDR3 reads TGTGCCAGCAGCCCCTGGGCAGGGGATGAGCAGTTCTTC. Amino acid sequence: CASSPWAGDEQFF.

V usage is TRBV5-8 and J usage is TRBJ2-1; 8 positions match TRBD2. J gave up 4 bases and V 4 bases, and 16 bases lay outside the gene matches. Germline CDR1 SGHTS, CDR2 YDEGEE. This CDR3 spans 18 amino acids. The CDR3: CASSTRRQSGRGYNEQFF. The CDR3 DNA reads as TGTGCCAGCAGCACCAGACGTCAAAGCGGGAGAGGGTACAATGAGCAGTTCTTC. Based on the CDR3 plus reference TRBV5-8 and TRBJ2-1, the full variable domain is EAGVTQSPTHLIKTRGQQATLRCSPISGHTSVYWYQQALGLGLQFLLWYDEGEERNRGNFPPRFSGRQFPNYSSELNVNALELEDSALYLCASSTRRQSGRGYNEQFFGPGTRLTVL.

By share, this clone counts as medium-sized. The chain carries TRBV19 and TRBJ1-1, with a possible D match to TRBD1 (5 bases). CDR1 and CDR2 from the germline V gene are LNHDA and SQIVND (reference sequence). The CDR3 runs 15 residues. V lost 3 bases to trimming and J lost 4 bases, with 15 bases between them. The CDR3 DNA follows: TGTGCCAGTAGTATGGACCTACAGGCGGCCACTGAAGCTTTCTTT. Translated: CASSMDLQAATEAFF.